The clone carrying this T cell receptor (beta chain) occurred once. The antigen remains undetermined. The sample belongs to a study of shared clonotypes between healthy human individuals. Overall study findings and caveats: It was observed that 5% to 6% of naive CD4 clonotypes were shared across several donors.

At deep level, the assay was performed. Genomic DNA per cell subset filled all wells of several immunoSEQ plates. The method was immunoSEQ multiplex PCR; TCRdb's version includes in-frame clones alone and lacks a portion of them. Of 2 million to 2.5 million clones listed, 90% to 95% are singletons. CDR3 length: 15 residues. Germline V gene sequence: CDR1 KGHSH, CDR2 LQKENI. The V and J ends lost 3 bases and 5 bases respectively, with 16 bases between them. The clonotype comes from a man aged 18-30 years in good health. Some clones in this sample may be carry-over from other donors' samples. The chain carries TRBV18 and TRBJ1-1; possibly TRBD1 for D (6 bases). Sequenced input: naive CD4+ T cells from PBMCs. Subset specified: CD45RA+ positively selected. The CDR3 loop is CASSPQGRGVTEAFF. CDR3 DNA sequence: TGTGCCAGCTCACCCCAGGGGAGGGGTGTAACTGAAGCTTTCTTT.